This is a list of T cell receptor beta chains from one sample in a study. TCRdb re-derived calls from the RT-PCR reads in MiXCR, one entry per CDR3 protein. The table lists fewer than 800,000 distinct CDR3 sequences, 14% of them singletons. Sequencing input: memory CD4+ T cells from blood. The receptors shown here come from a female donor in good health, serving as a healthy control. Both conserved end residues are part of each CDR3. A D gene is named only where the DNA matches it firmly. The size field is filled for only some rows; it gives once, few, many or a size class.

clone_size	v_call	d_call	j_call	cdr3_aa	cdr3_nt
few	TRBV30	.	TRBJ2-2	CAWSRNPSGELFF	TGTGCCTGGAGTCGAAACCCGTCCGGGGAGCTGTTTTTT
many	TRBV20-1	.	TRBJ1-1	CSARKTGMDTEAFF	TGCAGTGCTAGAAAGACAGGTATGGACACTGAAGCTTTCTTT
few	TRBV20-1	.	TRBJ1-2	CSARAMTGANYGYTF	TGCAGTGCTAGAGCGATGACAGGCGCTAACTATGGCTACACCTTC
.	TRBV5-1	TRBD1	TRBJ2-7	CASSWTGGDSSYEQYF	TGCGCCAGCAGCTGGACAGGGGGCGACTCCTCCTACGAGCAGTACTTC
.	TRBV5-5	TRBD1	TRBJ2-1	CASSLTRTGDFNEQFF	TGTGCCAGCAGCTTGACACGGACAGGGGACTTCAATGAGCAGTTCTTC
.	TRBV7-8	TRBD1	TRBJ1-1	CASSLGGTVTEAFF	TGTGCCAGCAGCTTAGGGGGGACAGTCACTGAAGCTTTCTTT
many	TRBV6-6	.	TRBJ1-3	CASRPTVGGNTIYF	TGTGCCAGCAGACCGACAGTTGGGGGAAACACCATATATTTT
few	TRBV7-3	TRBD2	TRBJ2-3	CASSSGAGASTDTQYF	TGTGCCAGCAGTTCGGGAGCGGGAGCTAGCACAGATACGCAGTATTTT
many	TRBV20-1	.	TRBJ2-5	CSARTRETQYF	TGCAGTGCCAGGACCCGAGAGACCCAGTACTTC
.	TRBV27	TRBD1	TRBJ1-1	CASLDRMNTEAFF	TGTGCCAGCCTGGACAGGATGAACACTGAAGCTTTCTTT
few	TRBV30	TRBD1	TRBJ1-2	CAWSVEGQGIGGYTF	TGTGCCTGGAGTGTCGAGGGACAGGGGATCGGAGGCTACACCTTC
.	TRBV7-2	.	TRBJ2-7	CASRLGPGGVGGEQYF	TGTGCCAGCAGGCTAGGCCCCGGGGGCGTAGGCGGCGAGCAGTACTTC
.	TRBV18	.	TRBJ2-1	CASSPAGTLSYNEQFF	TGTGCCAGCTCACCAGCGGGGACTTTATCCTACAATGAGCAGTTCTTC
few	TRBV20-1	TRBD1	TRBJ1-3	CSAEGRTGNSGNTIYF	TGCAGTGCTGAGGGTCGGACAGGGAACTCTGGAAACACCATATATTTT
few	TRBV10-3	TRBD1	TRBJ2-5	CAIRSGTGGRQETQYF	TGTGCCATCAGGTCCGGGACAGGGGGCCGACAAGAGACCCAGTACTTC
.	TRBV5-6	.	TRBJ1-1	CASSRWYGGALNTKAFF	TGTGCCAGCAGCCGTTGGTATGGGGGGGCCTTGAACACTAAAGCTTTCTTT
.	TRBV20-1	.	TRBJ1-3	CSARPGGVGNTIYF	TGCAGTGCCCGCCCGGGGGGCGTAGGAAACACCATATATTTT
few	TRBV6-5	TRBD1	TRBJ1-2	CASSRNTGDPGYTF	TGTGCCAGCAGTCGAAACACAGGGGACCCGGGCTACACCTTC
few	TRBV28	.	TRBJ1-5	CASSFVLTGTGGGGQPQHF	TGTGCCAGCAGTTTTGTGCTCACCGGGACCGGGGGGGGCGGTCAGCCCCAGCATTTT
.	TRBV7-2	TRBD1	TRBJ1-2	CASSPSWGQGPSGYTF	TGTGCCAGCAGCCCTTCTTGGGGACAGGGACCCAGCGGCTACACCTTC
few	TRBV5-1	TRBD2	TRBJ2-2	CASSAGTSGRAIGELFF	TGCGCCAGCAGCGCCGGGACTAGCGGGAGGGCCATCGGGGAGCTGTTTTTT
.	TRBV6-2/TRBV6-3	.	TRBJ1-1	CASSHRPTDLTGNTEAFF	TGTGCCAGCAGTCACCGCCCCACTGACTTAACAGGAAACACTGAAGCTTTCTTT